The 17 T cell receptor beta chains listed next were all sequenced from one sample in a study of T cells expressing NK-cell markers. No DNA is given; TCRdb re-called the 5' RACE reads and lists each CDR3 protein once. The listing records approximately 15,000 distinct CDR3 sequences. The sample consisted of blood T cells: a sorted CD56 or NKG2C T cell subset, CD4+ or CD8+ T cells, or bulk PBMC T cells (not recorded which). These receptors all come from a man between 18 and 69 years old in good health.

This rearrangement joins TRBV5-1 to TRBJ2-7. The CDR3 is 12 amino acids. CDR1 SGHRS and CDR2 YFSETQ come from the germline V gene. CDR3 in amino acids: CASSLDIGEQYF.

The genes are TRBV20-1 and TRBJ1-2; TCRdb lists TRBD1, though no DNA is available to test this call. Germline V lookup: CDR1 DFQATT, CDR2 SNEGSKA (reference sequence). The CDR3 covers 14 residues. CDR3 residues: CSAASRGGDYGYTF.

This chain joins TRBV5-1 and TRBJ2-3. Germline V gene lookup returns CDR1 SGHRS and CDR2 YFSETQ. CDR3 size: 13 residues. This chain's CDR3 is CASSLGSGDTQYF.

This CDR3 reads CSDFGGTLTDTQYF. This sequence joins TRBV20-1 and TRBJ2-3; the TCRdb D gene call, TRBD1, has no DNA to confirm it. Germline V gene data show CDR1 as DFQATT and CDR2 as SNEGSKA (reference sequence). The CDR3 runs to 14 residues.

V usage is TRBV29-1 and J usage is TRBJ2-7; TCRdb picks TRBD2, but there is no DNA to check that call. This CDR3 has 13 amino acids. Germline V gene data show CDR1 as SQVTM and CDR2 as ANQGSEA. CDR3 in amino acids: CSVEDSRAGEQYF.

The chain couples TRBV5-1 to TRBJ2-2; TCRdb's D call of TRBD2 is untestable without DNA. CDR1 is SGHRS, CDR2 YFSETQ, per germline. The CDR3 spans 19 residues. CDR3 amino acids: CASSSRLAGGHQNTGELFF. The whole variable domain, filled in from reference TRBV5-1 and TRBJ2-2, reads KAGVTQTPRYLIKTRGQQVTLSCSPISGHRSVSWYQQTPGQGLQFLFEYFSETQRNKGNFPGRFSGRQFSNSRSEMNVSTLELGDSALYLCASSSRLAGGHQNTGELFFGEGSRLTVL.

V and J are TRBV18 and TRBJ2-2; TCRdb reports TRBD2, a call that lacks DNA to check it against. The germline gives CDR1 KGHSH, CDR2 LQKENI. This CDR3 comprises 17 residues. The CDR3 reads CASSPPERGYNTGELFF.

V usage is TRBV28 and J usage is TRBJ2-1; the TCRdb call, TRBD1, lacks DNA for checking. CDR3 length: 15 residues. CDR1 is MDHEN and CDR2 is SYDVKM in the germline V gene. The CDR3 loop reads CASSPGTGHYNEQFF.

The chain is built from TRBV2 and TRBJ1-1; as DNA is missing, the TRBD1 call by TCRdb cannot be tested. The CDR3 is 13 amino acids. In germline, CDR1 is SNHLY, CDR2 FYNNEI. CDR3 sequence reads: CATAGQGHTEAFF.

The rearrangement links TRBV4-3 to TRBJ2-1; TCRdb proposes TRBD1, but this gene call is untestable without DNA. This CDR3 has 13 amino acids. CDR1 and CDR2 (germline): LGHNA, YSLEER. This chain's CDR3 is CASSQRTGGEQFF.

This sequence joins TRBV18 and TRBJ2-7; the TCRdb call, TRBD1, lacks DNA for checking. Germline V gene data show CDR1 as KGHSH and CDR2 as LQKENI. The CDR3 covers 15 residues. The CDR3 sequence: CASSPGSGQSYEQYF.

V usage is TRBV29-1 and J usage is TRBJ2-1; as DNA is missing, the TRBD1 call by TCRdb cannot be tested. This CDR3 has 16 amino acids. Germline CDR1 is SQVTM and CDR2 is ANQGSEA. CDR3 amino acids: CSVVRGTGVLYNEQFF.

The chain is built from TRBV24-1 and TRBJ2-1; TCRdb reports TRBD2, a call that lacks DNA to check it against. The CDR3 runs to 16 residues. Germline CDR1 is KGHDR and CDR2 is SFDVKD. CDR3 sequence: CATSRAGSRDTNEQFF.

The chain recombines TRBV6-1 with TRBJ1-5; TCRdb designates TRBD1, a call that cannot be tested without DNA. CDR1 and CDR2 from the germline V gene are MNHNS and SASEGT. The length of the CDR3 is 15 residues. The CDR3: CASRPGTNSNQPQHF.

This chain uses TRBV18 with TRBJ2-3. The CDR3 contains 15 residues. Per the germline V gene, CDR1 is KGHSH and CDR2 is LQKENI. The CDR3 is CASSLRGANTDTQYF.

V is TRBV20-1 and J is TRBJ2-4. Germline V gene data show CDR1 as DFQATT and CDR2 as SNEGSKA (reference sequence). The CDR3 is made up of 13 amino acids. The CDR3 reads CSADRWPKNIQYF.

This rearrangement joins TRBV7-2 to TRBJ1-6. Germline V gene lookup returns CDR1 SGHTA and CDR2 FQGNSA. CDR3 size: 13 residues. The CDR3 here is CASSFEGNSPLHF.